The 10 T cell receptor beta chains reported below all come from one sample, sequenced in a study of cytomegalovirus exposure and HLA in healthy donors. Assay used: immunoSEQ multiplex PCR; TCRdb lists only in-frame clones, some missing. The data show about 360,000 clones, 80% to 90% seen once. Input material: PBMCs. Every receptor here comes from a woman aged 18-30 years in good health and CMV-seronegative.

The rearrangement joins TRBV5-1 to TRBJ1-1; TRBD1 aligns across 10 bases. J was trimmed by 7 bases and V by 2 bases; bases with no gene match: 11. Germline values: CDR1 SGHRS, CDR2 YFSETQ. This CDR3 is 16 amino acids long. CDR3 residues: CASSFGGTGAILEAFF. The CDR3 coding sequence is TGCGCCAGCAGCTTCGGGGGGACAGGGGCAATCCTTGAAGCTTTCTTT.

This clone was detected only a few times. This rearrangement joins TRBV29-1 to TRBJ1-2, with 12 bases matching TRBD1. The CDR3 spans 17 residues. V was pared by 7 bases and J by 4 bases, with 16 bases of the junction left unmatched. The germline V gene encodes CDR1 SQVTM and CDR2 ANQGSEA. DNA of the CDR3: TGCAGCGCTCTGTCGGGACAGGGGGCAATCTCTGTCTATGGCTACACCTTC. As protein: CSALSGQGAISVYGYTF. Variable domain in full (rest from reference TRBV29-1 and TRBJ1-2): SAVISQKPSRDICQRGTSLTIQCQVDSQVTMMFWYRQQPGQSLTLIATANQGSEATYESGFVIDKFPISRPNLTFSTLTVSNMSPEDSSIYLCSALSGQGAISVYGYTFGSGTRLTVV.

The chain joins TRBV11-2 to TRBJ2-7; no definite D call. V lost 5 bases and J lost 7, with 9 bases in between. This CDR3 is built from 11 residues. The germline gives CDR1 SGHAT, CDR2 FQNNGV. CDR3 sequence (DNA): TGTGCCAGCAGCAACACTATGGAGCAGTACTTC. Encoded protein: CASSNTMEQYF.

The rearrangement joins TRBV30 to TRBJ2-5; D gene uncertain. The CDR3 length is 13 residues. CDR1 is GTSNPN, CDR2 SVGIG, per germline (reference sequence). The germline V and J ends were trimmed by 0 bases and 3 bases, with 8 bases remaining between them. DNA of the CDR3: TGTGCCTGGAGTGTTAATCTTGAAGAGACCCAGTACTTC. Translation gives CAWSVNLEETQYF.

The chain combines TRBV5-1 with TRBJ2-1, with D possibly matching TRBD1 (6 bases). V lost 3 bases to trimming and J lost 0 bases, with 19 bases between them. CDR3 length: 18 residues. Germline lookup yields CDR1 SGHRS and CDR2 YFSETQ. The CDR3 nucleotides read TGCGCCAGCAGCTCGCCTACGACAGGTCTAAGCTCCTACAATGAGCAGTTCTTC. This codes for CASSSPTTGLSSYNEQFF.

The chain uses TRBV5-1 and TRBJ2-7; D is possibly TRBD1 (5 bases). V was pared by 4 bases and J by 2 bases, with 16 bases between. Germline V gene sequence: CDR1 SGHRS, CDR2 YFSETQ. The CDR3 is made up of 15 amino acids. CDR3 residues: CASSPQSRQTYEQYF. The CDR3 region has the DNA TGCGCCAGCAGCCCCCAATCCAGACAGACCTACGAGCAGTACTTC.

The J gene is TRBJ2-1, the V gene TRBV4-1, with 9 positions matching TRBD2. Germline trimming cut 2 bases from V and 10 bases from J; bases unmatched to any gene: 15. The CDR3 contains 17 residues. Germline V gene data show CDR1 as MGHRA and CDR2 as YSYEKL. Written as DNA, the CDR3 is TGCGCCAGCAGCCAAACCCTAGCGGGGACCTCCAGGAACGAGCAGTTCTTC. Its translation: CASSQTLAGTSRNEQFF.

V and J are TRBV30 and TRBJ1-5; possible D gene TRBD1, 6 bases. CDR1 GTSNPN and CDR2 SVGIG come from the germline V gene (reference sequence). Trimming shortened V by 2 bases and J by 3 bases, and 11 bases separated the two germline ends. The CDR3 loop spans 14 amino acids. CDR3 DNA: TGTGCCTGGAGTCACACAGGGAACAATCAGCCCCAGCATTTT. Translation: CAWSHTGNNQPQHF.

CDR3 coding DNA: TGCGCCAGCAGTGAGCCAGGGGAGAGCATTCAGTACTTC. Translation: CASSEPGESIQYF. The rearrangement joins TRBV10-1 to TRBJ2-4, with D possibly being TRBD1 (6 bases). The length of the CDR3 is 13 residues. Germline V gene data show CDR1 as WNHNN and CDR2 as SYGVQD (reference sequence). V was cut by 2 bases and J by 9 bases, with 11 bases left in between.

The genes are TRBV6-1 and TRBJ1-1; D not resolved. The CDR3 sequence is 8 residues long. The germline gives CDR1 MNHNS, CDR2 SASEGT. Deletions cut 10 bases from V and 7 bases from J, with 4 bases between. CDR3 residues: CATVEAFF. In nucleotides, the CDR3 is TGTGCCACCGTTGAAGCTTTCTTT.